This is a list of T cell receptor beta chains from one sample in a study of cytomegalovirus exposure and HLA in healthy donors. Here immunoSEQ multiplex PCR was the method, and the copy in TCRdb shows in-frame clones only, minus some. The sample lists some 40,000 clones, about 64% occurring once. Sample: PBMCs. The receptors were gathered from a man between 60 and 70 years old in good health and CMV-seropositive. CDR3s include the opening cysteine and the closing phenylalanine or tryptophan. A D gene is named only where the DNA matches it firmly. The size field is filled for only some rows; it gives once, few, many or a size class.

CDR3 protein: CASSRLAGAATGELFF
CDR3 DNA: TGTGCCAGCAGTCGACTAGCGGGAGCTGCCACCGGGGAGCTGTTTTTT
D gene: TRBD2
clone size: .
V gene: TRBV25-1
J gene: TRBJ2-2

CDR3 protein: CASSVDLNRAYNEQFF
CDR3 DNA: TGCGCCAGCAGCGTGGACTTAAACCGGGCCTACAATGAGCAGTTCTTC
D gene: .
clone size: .
V gene: TRBV5-1
J gene: TRBJ2-1

CDR3 protein: CASSFRVGYTF
CDR3 DNA: TGTGCCAGCAGCTTCCGGGTAGGCTACACCTTC
D gene: .
clone size: few
V gene: TRBV5-6
J gene: TRBJ1-2

CDR3 protein: CASSGGVGDTEAFF
CDR3 DNA: TGTGCCAGCAGCGGGGGGGTTGGTGACACTGAAGCTTTCTTT
D gene: .
clone size: .
V gene: TRBV7-3
J gene: TRBJ1-1

CDR3 protein: CASDSGESSTDTQYF
CDR3 DNA: TGTGCCAGCGATAGCGGGGAATCTAGCACAGATACGCAGTATTTT
D gene: TRBD2
clone size: .
V gene: TRBV6-6
J gene: TRBJ2-3

CDR3 protein: CASSRLGDTEAFF
CDR3 DNA: TGTGCCAGCAGCCGTTTGGGAGACACTGAAGCTTTCTTT
D gene: .
clone size: .
V gene: TRBV9
J gene: TRBJ1-1

CDR3 protein: CSVEGGAFRGGTQYF
CDR3 DNA: TGCAGCGTTGAAGGAGGGGCGTTCAGAGGGGGGACCCAGTACTTC
D gene: .
clone size: once
V gene: TRBV29-1
J gene: TRBJ2-5

CDR3 protein: CAIRKGDLGGGGYTF
CDR3 DNA: TGTGCCATCAGGAAAGGGGATCTGGGGGGTGGTGGCTACACCTTC
D gene: .
clone size: .
V gene: TRBV10-3
J gene: TRBJ1-2

CDR3 protein: CASSLGRGYSEQYF
CDR3 DNA: TGCGCCAGCAGCTTGGGACGGGGTTACTCCGAGCAGTACTTC
D gene: .
clone size: .
V gene: TRBV5-1
J gene: TRBJ2-7

CDR3 protein: CASSRTRGAGNTIYF
CDR3 DNA: TGTGCCAGCAGCCGGACTCGGGGTGCTGGAAACACCATATATTTT
D gene: .
clone size: .
V gene: TRBV7-6
J gene: TRBJ1-3

CDR3 protein: CASKTSGSYNEQFF
CDR3 DNA: TGTGCCAGCAAGACTAGCGGCTCCTACAATGAGCAGTTCTTC
D gene: TRBD2
clone size: .
V gene: TRBV6-5
J gene: TRBJ2-1

CDR3 protein: CAWRWGREQYF
CDR3 DNA: TGTGCCTGGAGATGGGGGCGCGAGCAGTACTTC
D gene: .
clone size: .
V gene: TRBV30
J gene: TRBJ2-7

CDR3 protein: CASRRGMDSGYGYTF
CDR3 DNA: TGTGCCAGTAGGAGGGGAATGGACAGCGGATATGGCTACACCTTC
D gene: .
clone size: once
V gene: TRBV19
J gene: TRBJ1-2

CDR3 protein: CASSLGSAGNTQYF
CDR3 DNA: TGTGCCAGCAGCTTAGGATCAGCGGGGAATACGCAGTATTTT
D gene: TRBD2
clone size: .
V gene: TRBV7-6
J gene: TRBJ2-3

CDR3 protein: CASSSTGDLKLFF
CDR3 DNA: TGTGCCAGCAGCTCCACAGGGGACCTTAAACTGTTTTTT
D gene: TRBD1
clone size: .
V gene: TRBV5-6
J gene: TRBJ1-4

CDR3 protein: CASTRQGYGTEAFF
CDR3 DNA: TGTGCCAGCACCCGACAGGGATACGGCACTGAAGCTTTCTTT
D gene: TRBD1
clone size: .
V gene: TRBV5-6
J gene: TRBJ1-1

CDR3 protein: CASSPPRGKGTDTQYF
CDR3 DNA: TGTGCCAGCAGCCCTCCGAGGGGGAAGGGCACAGATACGCAGTATTTT
D gene: .
clone size: .
V gene: TRBV7-9
J gene: TRBJ2-3

CDR3 protein: CSVEGRDSGAYDEQFF
CDR3 DNA: TGCAGCGTTGAAGGAAGGGATAGCGGGGCATACGATGAGCAGTTCTTC
D gene: TRBD2
clone size: .
V gene: TRBV29-1
J gene: TRBJ2-1

CDR3 protein: CASSQEDSGANTGELFF
CDR3 DNA: TGCGCCAGCAGCCAAGAGGATAGCGGCGCGAACACCGGGGAGCTGTTTTTT
D gene: .
clone size: .
V gene: TRBV4-3
J gene: TRBJ2-2

CDR3 protein: CASSPAGRANEKLFF
CDR3 DNA: TGTGCCAGCAGCCCCGCGGGACGGGCTAATGAAAAACTGTTTTTT
D gene: .
clone size: .
V gene: TRBV7-9
J gene: TRBJ1-4

CDR3 protein: CASSLVGRGANNEQFF
CDR3 DNA: TGTGCCAGCAGCTTAGTGGGGCGTGGCGCGAACAATGAGCAGTTCTTC
D gene: .
clone size: once
V gene: TRBV7-9
J gene: TRBJ2-1

CDR3 protein: CASSSGYRLGVDIQYF
CDR3 DNA: TGTGCCAGCAGCTCCGGCTACCGACTAGGGGTAGACATTCAGTACTTC
D gene: .
clone size: .
V gene: TRBV5-4
J gene: TRBJ2-4

CDR3 protein: CASSLEVGSGGIETQYF
CDR3 DNA: TGCGCCAGCAGCTTGGAAGTAGGTAGCGGGGGGATAGAGACCCAGTACTTC
D gene: TRBD2
clone size: .
V gene: TRBV5-1
J gene: TRBJ2-5

CDR3 protein: CSVVGLGIREQFF
CDR3 DNA: TGCAGCGTTGTGGGACTAGGGATACGTGAGCAGTTCTTC
D gene: TRBD2
clone size: .
V gene: TRBV29-1
J gene: TRBJ2-1

CDR3 protein: CAISESDSGQYF
CDR3 DNA: TGTGCCATCAGTGAGTCCGACAGTGGCCAGTACTTC
D gene: .
clone size: few
V gene: TRBV10-3
J gene: TRBJ2-5

CDR3 protein: CASSTGTSGRMGADTQYF
CDR3 DNA: TGTGCCAGTAGTACCGGGACTAGCGGGAGGATGGGAGCAGATACGCAGTATTTT
D gene: TRBD2
clone size: .
V gene: TRBV19
J gene: TRBJ2-3

CDR3 protein: CASREGPRGNTEAFF
CDR3 DNA: TGTGCCAGCAGGGAAGGTCCCAGGGGGAACACTGAAGCTTTCTTT
D gene: .
clone size: few
V gene: TRBV7-9
J gene: TRBJ1-1

CDR3 protein: CASSQEYGGQGFPPGYTF
CDR3 DNA: TGCGCCAGCAGCCAAGAGTATGGGGGACAGGGGTTTCCCCCTGGCTACACCTTC
D gene: TRBD1
clone size: .
V gene: TRBV4-3
J gene: TRBJ1-2

CDR3 protein: CASSPILAASDYNEQFF
CDR3 DNA: TGCGCCAGCAGCCCCATACTAGCGGCAAGCGACTACAATGAGCAGTTCTTC
D gene: TRBD2
clone size: .
V gene: TRBV4-1
J gene: TRBJ2-1

CDR3 protein: CASRIQSGGTDTQYF
CDR3 DNA: TGTGCCAGCAGGATCCAGAGCGGGGGCACAGATACGCAGTATTTT
D gene: TRBD2
clone size: few
V gene: TRBV27
J gene: TRBJ2-3

CDR3 protein: CASSLAGTTNEQFF
CDR3 DNA: TGTGCCAGCAGCTTGGCCGGGACTACGAATGAGCAGTTCTTC
D gene: TRBD2
clone size: .
V gene: TRBV5-6
J gene: TRBJ2-1

CDR3 protein: CASSSDSWGTEAFF
CDR3 DNA: TGTGCCAGCAGTTCCGACAGTTGGGGTACTGAAGCTTTCTTT
D gene: .
clone size: .
V gene: TRBV25-1
J gene: TRBJ1-1

CDR3 protein: CASSLGGKSYEQYF
CDR3 DNA: TGTGCCAGCAGTTTAGGGGGGAAGTCCTACGAGCAGTACTTC
D gene: .
clone size: .
V gene: TRBV28
J gene: TRBJ2-7

CDR3 protein: CASSSTGGSHNEQFF
CDR3 DNA: TGTGCCAGCAGCTCCACAGGGGGCTCACACAATGAGCAGTTCTTC
D gene: TRBD1
clone size: .
V gene: TRBV7-3
J gene: TRBJ2-1

CDR3 protein: CASSLLATPGSVRDEQFF
CDR3 DNA: TGTGCCAGCAGCTTACTTGCGACTCCCGGGAGTGTGAGGGATGAGCAGTTCTTC
D gene: .
clone size: once
V gene: TRBV7-9
J gene: TRBJ2-1

CDR3 protein: CASSPRTGGDTQYF
CDR3 DNA: TGCGCCAGCAGCCCACGGACAGGTGGAGATACGCAGTATTTT
D gene: TRBD1
clone size: .
V gene: TRBV5-1
J gene: TRBJ2-3

CDR3 protein: CASSRSGNQPQHF
CDR3 DNA: TGTGCCAGCAGTCGTTCGGGGAATCAGCCCCAGCATTTT
D gene: .
clone size: .
V gene: TRBV6-5
J gene: TRBJ1-5

CDR3 protein: CASSATGLGGYTF
CDR3 DNA: TGTGCCAGCAGCGCGACAGGGCTCGGAGGCTACACCTTC
D gene: TRBD1
clone size: .
V gene: TRBV7-2
J gene: TRBJ1-2

CDR3 protein: CASTSGPRTGELFF
CDR3 DNA: TGTGCCAGCACTAGCGGTCCTAGGACCGGGGAGCTGTTTTTT
D gene: TRBD2
clone size: .
V gene: TRBV7-2
J gene: TRBJ2-2

CDR3 protein: CASSSFAGGWDNEQFF
CDR3 DNA: TGTGCCAGTAGTAGTTTTGCGGGAGGATGGGACAATGAGCAGTTCTTC
D gene: TRBD2
clone size: .
V gene: TRBV19
J gene: TRBJ2-1